A selection of T cell receptor beta chains follows, all from one sample in a study of T cell responses to AZD1222 COVID-19 vaccine. Using immunoSEQ multiplex PCR, the repertoire was profiled, and TCRdb retains in-frame clones only, with some absent. The sample lists around 100,000 clones, roughly 87% occurring once. The sequencing used peripheral blood, collected 28 days after the second AZD1222 dose. These receptors came from an adult who received the AZD1222 COVID-19 vaccine. Each CDR3 is given with its conserved first and last residue. A D gene is named only where the DNA matches it firmly. Clone size, where shown, is once, few, many, or a class for clones that have expanded.

>TRBJ1-1|-|-|TRBV5-1
TGCGCCAGCAGCCTGGGACCGACCTCGAACACTGAAGCTTTCTTT
CASSLGPTSNTEAFF
>TRBJ2-7|-|-|TRBV29-1
TGCAGCGTTTGGGGCCCCTACGAGCAGTACTTC
CSVWGPYEQYF
>TRBJ2-7|-|TRBD2|TRBV7-9
TGTGCCAGCAGCTTAGGAGATAGCGGGAGATGGTACTTC
CASSLGDSGRWYF
>TRBJ2-2|few|-|TRBV2
TGTGCCAGCACCGTGGACAGCAACACCGGGGAGCTGTTTTTT
CASTVDSNTGELFF
>TRBJ1-2|-|-|TRBV19
TGTGCCAGTAGTCCAACCATCTTCTCGGACAGCGACATAAAATATGGCTACACCTTC
CASSPTIFSDSDIKYGYTF
>TRBJ2-7|few|TRBD2|TRBV30
TGTGCCTGGAGTCTCCCGACTAGCGGGAGGGCCGACGAGCAGTACTTC
CAWSLPTSGRADEQYF
>TRBJ1-5|-|-|TRBV27
TGTGCCAGCAGTTTCTCAGGACGCCTTAGCAATCAGCCCCAGCATTTT
CASSFSGRLSNQPQHF
>TRBJ1-6|-|-|TRBV7-3
TGTGCCAGCAGCTTCGGGACGGCGAATTCACCCCTCCACTTT
CASSFGTANSPLHF
>TRBJ2-1|-|TRBD2|TRBV28
TGTGCCAGCAGGGGGGGGGACTCGAGATACAATGAGCAGTTCTTC
CASRGGDSRYNEQFF
>TRBJ2-1|-|TRBD2|TRBV4-1
TGCGCCAGCAGCCAATTAGCGGGAGGGATATACAATGAGCAGTTCTTC
CASSQLAGGIYNEQFF
>TRBJ2-3|-|TRBD1|TRBV10-2
TGCGCCAGCAGTGAGTCGCCCACAGGGGCAGATACGCAGTATTTT
CASSESPTGADTQYF
>TRBJ2-7|-|-|TRBV27
TGTGCCAGCAGCTTATTGGCAGATTCCCACGAGCAGTACTTC
CASSLLADSHEQYF
>TRBJ1-2|few|TRBD1|TRBV6-4
TGTGCCAGCAGCCCGGGACAGTCCGATGGCTACACCTTC
CASSPGQSDGYTF
>TRBJ1-2|-|TRBD1|TRBV19
TGTGCCAGTAGTATAAGTAGGGGGCAAAGGAGTGGCTACACCTTC
CASSISRGQRSGYTF
>TRBJ1-5|-|-|TRBV12-3/TRBV12-4
TGTGCCAGCAGCTTAGGAAATCAGCCCCAGCATTTT
CASSLGNQPQHF
>TRBJ2-7|-|-|TRBV7-2
TGTGCCAGCAGCTTCGGACTGGCCTCCTACGAGCAGTACTTC
CASSFGLASYEQYF
>TRBJ2-1|-|TRBD1|TRBV4-1
TGCGCCAGCAGCCAGATGGACAGGGGGTCAAATGAGCAGTTCTTC
CASSQMDRGSNEQFF
>TRBJ2-7|-|TRBD1|TRBV10-3
TGTGCCATCAGTCCTTCCCGACAGGGCGTTGACTACGAGCAGTACTTC
CAISPSRQGVDYEQYF
>TRBJ1-5|-|-|TRBV15
TGTGCCACCAGCAGCACAGGGATTGATAGCAATCAGCCCCAGCATTTT
CATSSTGIDSNQPQHF
>TRBJ2-5|-|TRBD2|TRBV4-1
TGCGCCAGCAGCCCCCTAGCGGGAGGGCCGGAGGAGACCCAGTACTTC
CASSPLAGGPEETQYF
>TRBJ1-2|-|TRBD1|TRBV12-3/TRBV12-4
TGTGCCAGCAGTGCGACAGGGGCGGACGGCTACACCTTC
CASSATGADGYTF
>TRBJ1-1|-|-|TRBV2
TGTGCCAGCTGGGGACTCACGAACACTGAAGCTTTCTTT
CASWGLTNTEAFF
>TRBJ1-1|-|TRBD1|TRBV30
TGTGCCTCGCGGACAGGGATGAACACTGAAGCTTTCTTT
CASRTGMNTEAFF
>TRBJ1-6|-|TRBD1|TRBV2
TGTGCCAGCAGAGAATCGACAGGGGATCTTTCACCCCTCCACTTT
CASRESTGDLSPLHF
>TRBJ2-7|-|-|TRBV19
TGTGCCAGTAGCCCTAGCGACATCCACGAGCAGTACTTC
CASSPSDIHEQYF
>TRBJ1-4|-|-|TRBV6-1
TGTGCCAGCAGTGAAGAGGTCTTGGGGTTGCGGGAAAAACTGTTTTTT
CASSEEVLGLREKLFF
>TRBJ2-1|-|TRBD2|TRBV30
TGTGCCGGAAACATCTTTGGGACTAGCGGGAGAGGGGATGAGCAGTTCTTC
CAGNIFGTSGRGDEQFF
>TRBJ1-5|-|TRBD1|TRBV11-2
TGTGCCAGCAGCTTAGTGCGACAGGGTCAGCCCCAGCATTTT
CASSLVRQGQPQHF
>TRBJ2-3|-|TRBD2|TRBV10-3
TGTGCCAGCCATGCCGGGAGAGCGGGGGATACGCAGTATTTT
CASHAGRAGDTQYF
>TRBJ1-4|-|TRBD1|TRBV7-2
TGTGCCAGCAGCTTAGACGGGACAGCTGAAGAAAAACTGTTTTTT
CASSLDGTAEEKLFF
>TRBJ2-1|-|TRBD1|TRBV9
TGTGCCAGCAGCCCCGGGACAGGGGGCTTTTACAATGAGCAGTTCTTC
CASSPGTGGFYNEQFF
>TRBJ2-7|few|TRBD1|TRBV19
TGTGCCAGTAGTATCCCCGGGGCAGGGGGCTCCTACGAGCAGTACTTC
CASSIPGAGGSYEQYF
>TRBJ2-1|-|TRBD2|TRBV5-1
TGCGCCAGCAGCACAGGACTAGCGGGGGATGAGCAGTTCTTC
CASSTGLAGDEQFF
>TRBJ2-3|few|TRBD1|TRBV25-1
TGTGCCAGCAGTGGGTGGGACAGGGGAAACACAGATACGCAGTATTTT
CASSGWDRGNTDTQYF
>TRBJ1-4|few|-|TRBV21-1
TGTGCCAGCAGCAAACTGGACGGACACTTTAATGAAAAACTGTTTTTT
CASSKLDGHFNEKLFF
>TRBJ2-1|many|TRBD2|TRBV24-1
TGTGCCACCAGTGGAAATAGCGGGAGGGCTGTCAATGAGCAGTTCTTC
CATSGNSGRAVNEQFF
>TRBJ2-7|-|-|TRBV11-2
TGTGCCAGCAGCTTAGTCCACGAGCAGTACTTC
CASSLVHEQYF
>TRBJ2-3|-|-|TRBV30
TGTGCCTGGACCGATTCCCCTGAGGGCACAGATACGCAGTATTTT
CAWTDSPEGTDTQYF